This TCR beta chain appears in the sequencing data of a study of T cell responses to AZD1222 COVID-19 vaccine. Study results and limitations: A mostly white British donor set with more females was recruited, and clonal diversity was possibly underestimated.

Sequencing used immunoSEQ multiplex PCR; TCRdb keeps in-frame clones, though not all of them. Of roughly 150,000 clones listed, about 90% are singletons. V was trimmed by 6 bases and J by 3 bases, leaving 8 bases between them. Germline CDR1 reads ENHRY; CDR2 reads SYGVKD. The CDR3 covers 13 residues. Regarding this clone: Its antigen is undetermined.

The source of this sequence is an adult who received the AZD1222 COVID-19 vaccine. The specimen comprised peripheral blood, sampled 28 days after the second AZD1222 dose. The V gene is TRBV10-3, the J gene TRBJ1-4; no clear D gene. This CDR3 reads CAIRSQPNEKLFF. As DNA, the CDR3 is TGTGCCATCAGGAGTCAGCCTAATGAAAAACTGTTTTTT.